This T cell receptor (beta chain) emerged from a study of cytomegalovirus exposure and HLA in healthy donors. The study's findings and limits: Another analysis was done later, and it associated around 15,000 TCR beta sequences with HLA alleles at 0.05 false discovery rate.

CDR1 is MNHNS and CDR2 is SASEGT in the germline V gene. CDR3 length: 11 amino acids. Details on this clone: Its matching antigen is unknown. The junction departs from the called germline gene at one end, perhaps through a read error.

The PCR had 60 Vbeta and 13 Jbeta primers. The assay was immunoSEQ multiplex PCR, and TCRdb's table has in-frame clones only and misses some. The table records 150,000 to 200,000 clones, roughly four fifths of them present only once. The clonotype originates from a girl aged 5 to 17 in good health and CMV-seropositive. Sequencing was performed on PBMCs. The chain links TRBV6-1 to TRBJ1-5; no firm D call. CDR3 sequence: CASSSDQSQHF. CDR3 sequence (DNA): TGTGCCAGCAGCAGTGATCAGTCCCAGCATTTT.